This T cell receptor (beta chain) derives from a study of blood T cell repertoires in COVID-19. Looking at the study overall: Acute-phase and convalescent COVID-19 samples originated in the United States, Italy and Spain. T cells, B-cell-depleted T cells, or PBMCs supplied cDNA or gDNA.

The CDR3 extends over 14 amino acids. Germline CDR1 reads SGHKS; CDR2 reads YYEKEE (reference sequence). V gave up 0 bases and J gave up 9 bases, with 13 bases separating them. Original processing methods: Quantification of nucleated cells was approximated via reference gene primer amplification. Only in-frame clones appear in the TCRdb table, and some are missing; sequencing was by immunoSEQ multiplex PCR. V and J calls and clone size are those listed in that table; D and trimming were worked out from the DNA. The sample lists around 150,000 clones; approximately 91% were seen once. The specimen sequenced was peripheral blood. This receptor was obtained from a man aged 50 to 59 with active or convalescent COVID-19. This chain connects TRBV5-5 to TRBJ1-5; no clear D gene. CDR3 sequence: CASSLGERSLPQHF. The DNA for the CDR3 is TGTGCCAGCAGCTTGGGGGAGAGATCATTGCCCCAGCATTTT. Supplemented by reference TRBV5-5 and TRBJ1-5, the full variable domain reads DAGVTQSPTHLIKTRGQQVTLRCSPISGHKSVSWYQQVLGQGPQFIFQYYEKEERGRGNFPDRFSARQFPNYSSELNVNALLLGDSALYLCASSLGERSLPQHFGDGTRLSIL.